The 29 T cell receptor beta chains reported below all come from one sample, sequenced in a study of blood T cell repertoires in COVID-19 (dated by TCRdb to 2020 to 2022). The library was made by the immunoSEQ multiplex PCR assay. TCRdb took this table from immuneACCESS and kept in-frame rearrangements with V and J called. Such tables lack part of the clones; where checked against another copy, unresolved V genes explain under half of the gap, and the rest is unexplained. The sample table holds 150,000 to 200,000 clones, of which under 85% were seen once. The ten biggest clones cover 1.2% of the sample. Material: peripheral blood. The receptors were sampled from a man in his sixties who had recovered from COVID-19.

The gene calls are TRBV19 and TRBJ1-2; maybe TRBD1 (6 bases). This CDR3 is 12 amino acids long. V was cut by 6 bases and J by 4 bases, with 9 bases left in between. CDR1 is LNHDA and CDR2 is SQIVND in the germline V gene (reference sequence). The CDR3 is CASSQDSYGYTF. The CDR3 coding sequence is TGTGCCAGTAGCCAGGACAGCTATGGCTACACCTTC.

The gene calls are TRBV29-1 and TRBJ1-1, with D hard to call. Germline V gene lookup returns CDR1 SQVTM and CDR2 ANQGSEA. CDR3 length: 11 residues. Trimming left V 8 bases short and J 5 bases short, with 12 bases between. The CDR3 here is CSSRIATEAFF. The CDR3 coding sequence is TGCAGCTCTAGGATTGCGACTGAAGCTTTCTTT. The full variable domain, completed using reference TRBV29-1 and TRBJ1-1, is SAVISQKPSRDICQRGTSLTIQCQVDSQVTMMFWYRQQPGQSLTLIATANQGSEATYESGFVIDKFPISRPNLTFSTLTVSNMSPEDSSIYLCSSRIATEAFFGQGTRLTVV.

J is TRBJ2-7 and V is TRBV5-1; D not certain. Trimming took 3 bases from V and 2 from J, leaving 12 bases between them. CDR3 length: 14 residues. CDR1 is SGHRS and CDR2 is YFSETQ in the germline V gene. The CDR3 nucleotides read TGCGCCAGCAGCTCACGGGTCACCCCCTACGAGCAGTACTTC. It translates to CASSSRVTPYEQYF. The variable domain in full, completed from reference TRBV5-1 and TRBJ2-7, reads KAGVTQTPRYLIKTRGQQVTLSCSPISGHRSVSWYQQTPGQGLQFLFEYFSETQRNKGNFPGRFSGRQFSNSRSEMNVSTLELGDSALYLCASSSRVTPYEQYFGPGTRLTVT.

The V gene is TRBV7-2, the J gene TRBJ2-1, with TRBD2 matching over 14 bases. The V and J ends lost 5 bases and 4 bases, in that order; junction bases with no gene match: 4. Germline V gene sequence: CDR1 SGHTA, CDR2 FQGNSA. This CDR3 has 16 amino acids. CDR3 in DNA: TGTGCCAGCAGCCGGACTAGCGGGGGGTCTTACAATGAGCAGTTCTTC. It translates to CASSRTSGGSYNEQFF.

This clone turned up a few times. This chain connects TRBV5-1 to TRBJ1-1; 7 bases agree with TRBD1. This CDR3 is built from 15 residues. V gave up 3 bases and J gave up 1 base; unmatched junction bases: 6. CDR1 is SGHRS, CDR2 YFSETQ, per germline. CDR3: CASSSLTGRNTEAFF. The CDR3 DNA reads as TGCGCCAGCAGCTCCTTGACAGGGAGGAACACTGAAGCTTTCTTT.

This chain links TRBV16 with TRBJ2-3; D unclear. Trimming left V 0 bases short and J 5 bases short, with 6 bases between. The length of the CDR3 is 13 residues. CDR1 KGHSY and CDR2 FQNENV come from the germline V gene. The chain's CDR3 is CASSQSSGDTQYF. Here the CDR3 DNA reads TGTGCCAGCAGCCAATCGTCAGGAGATACGCAGTATTTT.

The chain uses TRBV6-1 and TRBJ2-7, with D possibly TRBD2 on 6 matching bases. The CDR3 spans 14 residues. The germline CDR1 and CDR2 sequences are MNHNS and SASEGT. V lost 1 base and J 1 base, leaving 8 bases between the germline ends. CDR3 region: CASSEVGGSYEQYF. The CDR3 region has the DNA TGTGCCAGCAGTGAAGTCGGGGGATCCTACGAGCAGTACTTC.

The chain uses TRBV7-2 and TRBJ2-3; D might be TRBD2 (6 bases). Deletions cut 5 bases from V and 1 base from J, with 19 bases between. Germline-derived CDR1 and CDR2 are SGHTA and FQGNSA. The CDR3 runs to 17 residues. The CDR3 reads CASSLGITSSGTDTQYF. The DNA for the CDR3 is TGTGCCAGCAGCCTGGGGATTACTAGCTCAGGCACAGATACGCAGTATTTT. The entire variable domain, with the rest obtained from reference TRBV7-2 and TRBJ2-3, is as follows: GAGVSQSPSNKVTEKGKDVELRCDPISGHTALYWYRQSLGQGLEFLIYFQGNSAPDKSGLPSDRFSAERTGGSVSTLTIQRTQQEDSAVYLCASSLGITSSGTDTQYFGPGTRLTVL.

This clone was seen a handful of times. The chain has TRBV5-4 and TRBJ2-7, with 8 nucleotides matching TRBD2. The CDR3 covers 16 residues. After removal of 2 bases from V and 5 bases from J, the junction contained 12 bases not matched to a gene. Germline CDR1 reads SGHNT; CDR2 reads YYREEE (reference sequence). CDR3 DNA: TGTGCCAGCAGCTTTCCTTCCGGGGGGGCTATAAACGAGCAGTACTTC. Its protein is CASSFPSGGAINEQYF.

V usage is TRBV7-8 and J usage is TRBJ2-7, with a weak D call TRBD1 (5 bases). V was clipped by 5 bases and J by 2 bases, with 10 bases between them. CDR3 length: 13 amino acids. The germline V gene has CDR1 SGHVS and CDR2 FQNEAQ. The CDR3 here is CASSPSTAYEQYF. CDR3 nucleotide sequence: TGTGCCAGCAGCCCTTCGACAGCCTACGAGCAGTACTTC.

This clone was seen just once. This chain joins TRBV30 and TRBJ2-7; 10 positions agree with TRBD1. Germline values: CDR1 GTSNPN, CDR2 SVGIG (reference sequence). The junction had 18 bases not matched to a gene; V was cut back by 2 bases and J by 8 bases. The CDR3 sequence is 17 residues long. CDR3 in amino acids: CAWSTGTGEMAWGKQYF. Here the CDR3 DNA reads TGTGCCTGGAGTACGGGGACAGGGGAAATGGCCTGGGGGAAGCAGTACTTC. The full variable domain, in which reference TRBV30 and TRBJ2-7 provide the parts outside the CDR3, is SQTIHQWPATLVQPVGSPLSLECTVEGTSNPNLYWYRQAAGRGLQLLFYSVGIGQISSEVPQNLSASRPQDRQFILSSKKLLLSDSGFYLCAWSTGTGEMAWGKQYFGPGTRLTVT.

The chain employs TRBV3-1 (or the pseudogene TRBV3-2) and TRBJ1-5, with D hard to call. V lost 4 bases and J lost 1, with 8 bases in between. Germline V gives CDR1 LGHDT, CDR2 YNNKEL (reference sequence). CDR3 size: 14 residues. CDR3 nucleotides: TGTGCCAGCAGCCGCGGACTCAGCAATCAGCCCCAGCATTTT. It encodes CASSRGLSNQPQHF.

The chain is built from TRBV6-6 and TRBJ1-2, with TRBD1 identical over 10 bases. The CDR3 contains 16 residues. The germline gives CDR1 MNHNY, CDR2 SVGAGI (reference sequence). V trimming: 5 bases; J trimming: 8 bases; junction bases outside the gene matches: 14. The CDR3 sequence is CASSPGTGALTRGYTF. CDR3 coding DNA: TGTGCCAGCAGTCCAGGGACAGGGGCCCTCACGCGAGGCTACACCTTC.

The rearrangement joins TRBV12-3 or TRBV12-4 to TRBJ1-1; no reliable D call. V lost 8 bases and J 1 base, leaving 11 bases between the germline ends. The CDR3 has 13 amino acids. The CDR3 sequence: CASQSDKNTEAFF. For the CDR3, the DNA is TGTGCCAGCCAGTCCGACAAGAACACTGAAGCTTTCTTT.

The genes are TRBV29-1 and TRBJ1-1; D is uncertain. The germline V gene has CDR1 SQVTM and CDR2 ANQGSEA. Trimming shortened V by 4 bases and J by 2 bases, and 14 bases separated the two germline ends. CDR3 length: 14 residues. As DNA, the CDR3 is TGCAGCGTTGTTGACCCTCGGAGAAACACTGAAGCTTTCTTT. Amino acids: CSVVDPRRNTEAFF. Variable domain in full (rest from reference TRBV29-1 and TRBJ1-1): SAVISQKPSRDICQRGTSLTIQCQVDSQVTMMFWYRQQPGQSLTLIATANQGSEATYESGFVIDKFPISRPNLTFSTLTVSNMSPEDSSIYLCSVVDPRRNTEAFFGQGTRLTVV.

This clone appeared a few times. The chain recombines TRBV5-1 with TRBJ1-2, with D unresolved. The germline V gene encodes CDR1 SGHRS and CDR2 YFSETQ. The CDR3 totals 13 residues. Trimming shortened V by 0 bases and J by 5 bases, and 8 bases separated the two germline ends. The CDR3 nucleotides are TGCGCCAGCAGCTTGGATAGGGAGTATGGCTACACCTTC. It codes for CASSLDREYGYTF. Together with reference TRBV5-1 and TRBJ1-2, the CDR3 gives the full variable domain: KAGVTQTPRYLIKTRGQQVTLSCSPISGHRSVSWYQQTPGQGLQFLFEYFSETQRNKGNFPGRFSGRQFSNSRSEMNVSTLELGDSALYLCASSLDREYGYTFGSGTRLTVV.

J is TRBJ2-5 and V is TRBV18; 7 bases agree with TRBD1. Losses at the gene ends were 0 bases for V and 1 base for J; bases not matched to a gene: 8. This CDR3 has 17 amino acids. Germline assignment: CDR1 KGHSH and CDR2 LQKENI. CDR3 bases: TGTGCCAGCTCACCACCGCGAACAGGGGACCTCCAAGAGACCCAGTACTTC. Protein: CASSPPRTGDLQETQYF.

The CDR3 DNA reads as TGTGCCAGCAGTCTACCAGGGGGAAACTATGGCTACACCTTC. It translates to CASSLPGGNYGYTF. The chain couples TRBV28 to TRBJ1-2; 7 nucleotides line up with TRBD1. The length of the CDR3 is 14 residues. The junction had 5 bases not matched to a gene; V was cut back by 5 bases and J by 2 bases. CDR1 MDHEN and CDR2 SYDVKM come from the germline V gene.

The rearrangement links TRBV11-3 to TRBJ1-6; no clear D. Germline V gene data show CDR1 as SGHNT and CDR2 as YENEEA. The CDR3 covers 13 residues. Deletions cut 5 bases from V and 7 bases from J, with 9 bases between. The CDR3, as DNA: TGTGCCAGCAGCCGAGGAGGGAATTCACCCCTCCACTTT. This gives the protein CASSRGGNSPLHF.

The chain joins TRBV9 to TRBJ1-6; perhaps TRBD1 as D (6 bases). The CDR3 contains 15 residues. V was cut by 4 bases and J by 10 bases, with 18 bases left in between. Germline CDR1 is SGDLS and CDR2 is YYNGEE. DNA for the CDR3: TGTGCCAGCAGCCCATCGGAAGGGGGTTTCTCACCCCTCCACTTT. The encoded protein is CASSPSEGGFSPLHF.

The J gene is TRBJ1-2, the V gene TRBV12-3 or TRBV12-4, with a tentative D call TRBD1 (5 bases). The CDR3 covers 12 residues. Trimming took 1 base from V and 13 from J, leaving 13 bases between them. The chain's CDR3 is CASSLVSGGFTF. Written as DNA, the CDR3 is TGTGCCAGCAGTTTAGTTTCGGGGGGTTTCACCTTC.

The CDR3 DNA reads TGTGCCAGCACCGGGACAGGGGTGGTGGAGACCCAGTACTTC. Translating gives CASTGTGVVETQYF. The genes are TRBV2 and TRBJ2-5; TRBD1 matches at 10 bases. The CDR3 is 14 amino acids. The germline V gene has CDR1 SNHLY and CDR2 FYNNEI. Unmatched junction bases numbered 7, after V lost 7 bases and J lost 5 bases.

This clone came up a few times. This chain links TRBV3-1 (or the pseudogene TRBV3-2) with TRBJ2-7; no clear D gene. Germline-derived CDR1 and CDR2 are LGHDT and YNNKEL (reference sequence). CDR3 length equals 13 residues. Trimming took 5 bases from V and 0 from J, leaving 8 bases between them. The CDR3 spells CASSTVFSYEQYF. The DNA for the CDR3 is TGTGCCAGCAGCACAGTCTTCTCCTACGAGCAGTACTTC.

The chain links TRBV7-9 to TRBJ2-5; D not resolved. This CDR3 comprises 16 residues. Per germline, CDR1 SEHNR and CDR2 FQNEAQ (reference sequence). Trimming took off 5 bases at V and 0 bases at J, with 16 bases between the two ends. For the CDR3, the DNA is TGTGCCAGCAGCCACCCCCCAGGATCGTACCAAGAGACCCAGTACTTC. It codes for CASSHPPGSYQETQYF.

The rearrangement uses TRBV7-3 and TRBJ2-1; tentative D call: TRBD1 (5 bases). V dropped 2 bases and J dropped 1 base, with 9 bases sitting between them. The CDR3 runs 15 residues. Germline V gene lookup returns CDR1 SGHTA and CDR2 FQGTGA. This chain's CDR3 is CASSLSQESYNEQFF. For the CDR3, the DNA is TGTGCCAGCAGCTTATCACAGGAATCCTACAATGAGCAGTTCTTC.

The chain couples TRBV30 to TRBJ2-7, with D possibly being TRBD1 (6 bases). The germline V gene encodes CDR1 GTSNPN and CDR2 SVGIG (reference sequence). Between the trimmed V and J ends, which lost 0 bases and 0 bases, there was a span of 18 bases. CDR3 length: 17 residues. Here the CDR3 reads CAWSVRGAGQSSYEQYF. The DNA for the CDR3 is TGTGCCTGGAGTGTACGGGGCGCTGGACAGTCCTCCTACGAGCAGTACTTC.

The chain joins TRBV7-2 to TRBJ1-6, with D unclear. There are 15 residues in the CDR3. The germline V gene has CDR1 SGHTA and CDR2 FQGNSA. With 4 bases removed from V and 1 base from J, the gap between germline ends came to 8 bases. The DNA for the CDR3 is TGTGCCAGCAGCTCGGGAGTATCCTATAATTCACCCCTCCACTTT. Protein sequence: CASSSGVSYNSPLHF. The complete variable domain, with remaining parts taken from reference TRBV7-2 and TRBJ1-6, reads GAGVSQSPSNKVTEKGKDVELRCDPISGHTALYWYRQSLGQGLEFLIYFQGNSAPDKSGLPSDRFSAERTGGSVSTLTIQRTQQEDSAVYLCASSSGVSYNSPLHFGNGTRLTVT.

This chain joins TRBV7-2 and TRBJ2-7, with TRBD2 identical over 9 bases. The CDR3 is made up of 15 amino acids. Trimming took 3 bases from V and 5 from J; bases not matched to a gene: 8. CDR1 is SGHTA and CDR2 is FQGNSA in the germline V gene. The CDR3 nucleotides are TGTGCCAGCAGCTTCCGACTAGCGGCTAGCGACGAGCAGTACTTC. It codes for CASSFRLAASDEQYF.

The chain joins TRBV5-1 to TRBJ2-1; weak D call: TRBD1 (5 bases). This CDR3 region has 17 residues. Germline CDR1 reads SGHRS; CDR2 reads YFSETQ. V dropped 1 base and J dropped 6 bases, with 20 bases sitting between them. CDR3 loop: CASSLQGPNSKGNEQFF. In nucleotides, the CDR3 is TGCGCCAGCAGCTTGCAGGGCCCTAATTCCAAGGGCAATGAGCAGTTCTTC.